The 20 T cell receptor beta chains in this list originate from one sample, sequenced in a study of T-cell reconstitution after alpha-beta-depleted transplantation in children. TCRbeta library preparation incorporated unique molecular identifiers. TCRdb itself ran the PCR reads through MiXCR, one entry per CDR3 protein. The data hold about 150,000 distinct CDR3 sequences, with around 8.8% observed a single time. Sample: PBMCs, mostly from graft donor cells, taken 180 days after TCRalphabeta/CD19-depleted stem cell transplant. The receptors shown here come from a female patient aged 2 to 10 who had a stem cell transplant for congenital amegakaryocytic thrombocytopenia, so the T cells may come from the graft donor.

This clonotype was found many times. The V gene is TRBV12-3 or TRBV12-4, the J gene TRBJ1-2, with TRBD1 as a possible D gene (5 bases). V lost 2 bases to trimming and J lost 4 bases, with 8 bases between them. This CDR3 comprises 13 residues. The CDR3 nucleotides are TGTGCCAGCAGTTTACCAGGGAGCTATGGCTACACCTTC. This codes for CASSLPGSYGYTF.

This clonotype has a handful of counts. The chain employs TRBV5-1 and TRBJ2-1; tentatively, D is TRBD1 or TRBD2 (5 bases each). CDR1 and CDR2 from the germline V gene are SGHRS and YFSETQ. The CDR3 consists of 16 residues. V lost 4 bases and J 6 bases, leaving 20 bases between the germline ends. CDR3 DNA: TGCGCCAGCAGCCCCCCCCCGGGACGCTCTCTCAATGAGCAGTTCTTC. This encodes CASSPPPGRSLNEQFF.

This clonotype has just a few counts. This chain connects TRBV7-2 to TRBJ2-5; D unresolved. V shed 2 bases and J shed 5 bases, with 9 bases lying between them. CDR1 SGHTA and CDR2 FQGNSA come from the germline V gene. The CDR3 has 13 amino acids. CDR3 sequence: CASSLMRMETQYF. The CDR3 DNA reads as TGTGCCAGCAGCTTAATGCGGATGGAGACCCAGTACTTC.

The gene calls are TRBV20-1 and TRBJ2-1; D is perhaps TRBD2 (6 bases). The CDR3 is 15 amino acids. Germline CDR1 DFQATT, CDR2 SNEGSKA (reference sequence). V dropped 3 bases and J dropped 3 bases, with 15 bases sitting between them. DNA of the CDR3: TGCAGTGCTAGGTACTGGTCTAGCGACTACAATGAGCAGTTCTTC. Translating it yields CSARYWSSDYNEQFF.

This clonotype was picked up a small number of times. This sequence joins TRBV24-1 and TRBJ2-1; D not resolved. Trimming cost V 5 bases and J 5 bases, with 12 bases left between them. The CDR3 has 14 residues. Germline CDR1 is KGHDR and CDR2 is SFDVKD. As DNA, the CDR3 is TGTGCCACCAGTGTTCCAGGAGTTAACAATGAGCAGTTCTTC. Translation: CATSVPGVNNEQFF.

This clonotype was observed at least ten times. The rearrangement uses TRBV20-1 and TRBJ2-5; 7 bases match TRBD2. CDR1 and CDR2 from the germline V gene are DFQATT and SNEGSKA (reference sequence). CDR3 length equals 13 residues. The junction had 9 bases not matched to a gene; V was cut back by 6 bases and J by 5 bases. The CDR3 region has the DNA TGCAGTGCGACCGGGAGGCCCTGGGAGACCCAGTACTTC. It specifies CSATGRPWETQYF.

This clonotype was recorded many times. This chain connects TRBV20-1 to TRBJ2-1; D uncertain. Germline V CDR1 and CDR2: DFQATT, SNEGSKA (reference sequence). The CDR3 has 13 amino acids. The V and J ends lost 6 bases and 6 bases respectively, with 15 bases between them. CDR3 in amino acids: CSARVPGLNEQFF. CDR3 bases: TGCAGTGCCCGGGTCCCCGGGCTCAATGAGCAGTTCTTC.

In this sample, this clonotype turned up many times. The DNA of the CDR3 is TGTGCCAGCAGTGACAGGGGTGGGGCAGATACGCAGTATTTT. This gives the protein CASSDRGGADTQYF. J is TRBJ2-3 and V is TRBV12-3 or TRBV12-4; 8 bases map to TRBD1. The CDR3 spans 14 residues. Unmatched junction bases numbered 5, after V lost 5 bases and J lost 4 bases.

This clonotype appeared a few times. The chain has TRBV13 and TRBJ2-1; 9 bases are a match to TRBD2. The CDR3 extends over 13 amino acids. CDR1 and CDR2 from the germline V gene are PRHDT and FYEKMQ (reference sequence). With V trimmed by 8 bases and J by 7 bases, 6 bases remained unmatched. CDR3 nucleotides: TGTGCCAGCTGTCGGCGGGAGGGGAATGAGCAGTTCTTC. It yields the protein CASCRREGNEQFF.

This clonotype was seen at least ten times. The rearrangement uses TRBV5-5 and TRBJ1-1, with a weak D call TRBD1 (6 bases). Germline V gene lookup returns CDR1 SGHKS and CDR2 YYEKEE (reference sequence). V dropped 2 bases and J dropped 0 bases, with 11 bases sitting between them. The CDR3 sequence is 15 residues long. The CDR3 region is CASSFPDRLNTEAFF. Here the CDR3 DNA reads TGTGCCAGCAGCTTCCCGGACAGATTGAACACTGAAGCTTTCTTT.

This chain links TRBV30 with TRBJ2-2; 9 positions match TRBD2. The germline V gene has CDR1 GTSNPN and CDR2 SVGIG (reference sequence). V was clipped by 2 bases and J by 2 bases; unmatched bases: 6. This CDR3 has 16 residues. The CDR3: CAWSWSSGVNTGELFF. For the CDR3, the DNA is TGTGCCTGGAGTTGGTCTAGCGGGGTAAACACCGGGGAGCTGTTTTTT.

Only a few counts were recorded for this clonotype. The V and J genes are TRBV10-3 and TRBJ1-1; 7 bases agree with TRBD1. The CDR3 length is 15 residues. Germline V CDR1 and CDR2: ENHRY, SYGVKD. V lost 7 bases and J lost 1; bases outside the gene matches: 9. CDR3 in amino acids: CAIKFDRAGNTEAFF. The CDR3 nucleotides are TGTGCCATCAAATTTGACAGGGCCGGGAACACTGAAGCTTTCTTT.

In its sample, this clonotype was seen many times. The V and J genes are TRBV20-1 and TRBJ2-1, with 12 bases fitting TRBD2. Per the germline V gene, CDR1 is DFQATT and CDR2 is SNEGSKA (reference sequence). Germline trimming cut 6 bases from V and 3 bases from J; bases unmatched to any gene: 6. The CDR3 is 15 amino acids. CDR3 loop: CSATTSGGFYNEQFF. The CDR3 nucleotides read TGCAGTGCGACCACTAGCGGGGGGTTCTACAATGAGCAGTTCTTC.

The gene calls are TRBV6-1 and TRBJ2-1, with D unclear. Trimming cost V 6 bases and J 3 bases, with 15 bases left between them. This CDR3 spans 15 amino acids. Looked up from germline, CDR1 is MNHNS and CDR2 is SASEGT. CDR3 bases: TGTGCCAGCAGGGCGTTTCAGCCCCTCTACAATGAGCAGTTCTTC. Its protein product is CASRAFQPLYNEQFF.

The rearrangement joins TRBV28 to TRBJ1-1; tentatively, D is TRBD1 (5 bases). This CDR3 is built from 13 residues. Germline V gene data show CDR1 as MDHEN and CDR2 as SYDVKM. V was trimmed by 4 bases and J by 4 bases, leaving 10 bases between them. The CDR3 DNA reads as TGTGCCAGCAGTTCAGGGACGGTCACTGAAGCTTTCTTT. Protein product: CASSSGTVTEAFF.

As to this clonotype: Possible read error: a much larger clone is one base away. This sequence joins TRBV29-1 and TRBJ2-2; either TRBD1 or TRBD2 may fit D (5 bases each). The CDR3 covers 12 residues. From germline, CDR1 is SQVTM and CDR2 ANQGSEA. The chain's CDR3 is CSGVRETGDLFF. DNA for the CDR3: TGCAGCGGAGTCAGGGAAACCGGGGACCTGTTTTTT.

This clonotype was recorded many times. The genes are TRBV6-5 and TRBJ2-7, with D possibly TRBD2 on 5 matching bases. This CDR3 is 15 amino acids long. Trimming took 0 bases from V and 5 from J, leaving 14 bases between them. Germline CDR1 reads MNHEY; CDR2 reads SVGAGI. CDR3 in amino acids: CASSYSIQHGNEQYF. CDR3 nucleotide sequence: TGTGCCAGCAGTTACTCAATCCAGCACGGGAACGAGCAGTACTTC.

There are many counts of this clonotype. The J gene is TRBJ2-2, the V gene TRBV11-2, with a possible D match to TRBD1 (5 bases). The germline V gene encodes CDR1 SGHAT and CDR2 FQNNGV. This CDR3 contains 17 residues. V was cut by 4 bases and J by 6 bases, with 21 bases left in between. Here the CDR3 DNA reads TGTGCCAGCAGCTCCATCGTCTGGGGCCGAAAGTCCGGGGAGCTGTTTTTT. This gives the protein CASSSIVWGRKSGELFF.

The genes are TRBV5-1 and TRBJ2-5; TRBD1 might be the D (5 bases). Trimming pared 4 bases from V and 3 bases from J, leaving 16 bases between. Germline-derived CDR1 and CDR2 are SGHRS and YFSETQ. The CDR3 is 15 residues long. CDR3 sequence: CASSLTVGSEETQYF. CDR3 in DNA: TGCGCCAGCAGCCTGACAGTTGGATCCGAAGAGACCCAGTACTTC.

This clonotype was observed many times. This chain links TRBV7-8 with TRBJ2-1, with 7 bases identical to TRBD2. This CDR3 region has 15 residues. CDR1 is SGHVS and CDR2 is FQNEAQ in the germline V gene. With 2 bases clipped from V and 7 bases from J, the junction kept 8 bases outside the gene matches. The CDR3 here is CASSLFRGGPNEQFF. For the CDR3, the DNA is TGTGCCAGCAGCTTATTTCGGGGAGGGCCGAATGAGCAGTTCTTC.